Listed below are T cell receptor beta chains from one sample, sequenced in a study of shared clonotypes between healthy human individuals. The table came from immunoSEQ multiplex PCR; TCRdb's copy has only in-frame clones and leaves some out. The sample consists of hundreds of thousands of clones, 95% of them appearing once. Specimen: naive CD8+ T cells sorted from blood. The source of these receptors is a woman in her 30s in good health. The conserved cysteine and the conserved F or W are not part of the CDR3 here. Clone size, where shown, is once, few, many, or a class for clones that have expanded.

v_gene	abundance	j_gene	len	CDR3aa
TRBV2	-	TRBJ2-7	12	ASSHDKGPYEQY
TRBV11-2	-	TRBJ2-1	13	ASSLGLAGINEQF
TRBV9	-	TRBJ2-1	11	ASSAGVLGEQF
TRBV27	-	TRBJ2-1	14	ASSPGEGGSYNEQF
TRBV6-5	-	TRBJ2-1	11	ASSYQGTYEQF
TRBV28	-	-	11	ASGLQGTYEQY
TRBV11-3	-	TRBJ1-5	12	ASRWGHTNQPQH
TRBV7-7	once	TRBJ1-4	15	ASSLGPSGQGAEKLF
TRBV6-5	-	TRBJ1-2	11	ASSYSSSYGYT
TRBV4-2	-	TRBJ2-1	14	ASSQDRGRGGNEQF
TRBV7-8	-	TRBJ2-3	14	ASRAGLAGLTDTQY
TRBV4-2	-	TRBJ1-5	14	ASSQGRVLGNQPQH
TRBV28	-	TRBJ2-7	14	ASSPAGLAGNYEQY
TRBV19	-	TRBJ1-1	13	ASSLPREGHSEAF
TRBV9	-	TRBJ2-2	11	ASSTGGTGELF
TRBV7-9	-	TRBJ2-7	12	ASSSRPSSYEQY
TRBV30	-	TRBJ2-7	12	AWSGVGQLYEQY
TRBV10-2	-	TRBJ1-2	13	ASSEVGLTNYGYT
TRBV21-1	-	TRBJ2-3	13	ASSNLAGATDTQY
TRBV2	-	TRBJ2-7	13	ASSAYDGASYEQY
TRBV28	-	TRBJ1-2	15	ASSSYRLQGAGYGYT
TRBV7-7	-	TRBJ2-2	12	ASSLTENTGELF
TRBV10-3	-	TRBJ2-3	15	AISEPRVAGVEDTQY
TRBV28	-	TRBJ1-1	12	ASSFGSTNTEAF
TRBV27	-	TRBJ2-7	13	ASSPTFQGANEQY
TRBV5-6	-	TRBJ2-5	11	ASRRGTSRTQY
TRBV28	-	TRBJ2-6	14	ASRMLTPAGANVLT
TRBV28	-	TRBJ2-5	13	ASSANRGWSGGQY
TRBV29-1	-	TRBJ2-2	14	SATPGQGYRAGELF
TRBV7-2	-	TRBJ1-2	12	ASSSGTGWPGYT
TRBV28	once	TRBJ2-7	11	ASSFLRFYEQY
TRBV2	-	TRBJ2-7	11	ASTGQGGWEQY
TRBV7-8	-	TRBJ2-7	9	ASSLNSGRY
TRBV5-1	-	TRBJ1-1	11	ASSHRGNTEAF
TRBV30	-	TRBJ2-3	12	AWSGGQGADTQY
TRBV4-1	-	TRBJ1-1	13	ASSQDVRARAEAF
TRBV28	-	TRBJ2-5	15	ASSPQLRDTEGETQY
TRBV5-1	-	TRBJ2-4	12	ASSSGASENFQY
TRBV19	-	TRBJ2-1	13	ASALGWSSYNEQF
TRBV25-1	-	TRBJ2-1	14	ASSEPSYRAYNEQF
TRBV6-1	-	TRBJ1-5	13	ASSEAPLSNQPQH
TRBV4-1	-	TRBJ2-7	14	ASSPHPGLASYEQY